This TCR beta chain was observed in a study of cytomegalovirus exposure and HLA in healthy donors. For this clone: Its antigen is as yet unknown.

Study-wide points: Information on immune exposure was restricted to one variable (CMV serostatus).

13 Jbeta primers and 60 Vbeta primers were used for the PCR. Sequencing used immunoSEQ multiplex PCR; TCRdb keeps in-frame clones, though not all of them. Of roughly 100,000 clones in the sample, 65% to 80% were seen once. Sequencing was done on a sample of PBMCs. The TCR was taken from a woman aged 45-65 years in good health and CMV-seropositive.

CDR3 sequence: CASSFSAGDFAGELFF. The CDR3 region has the DNA TGTGCCAGCAGTTTTTCAGCAGGGGATTTCGCCGGGGAGCTGTTTTTT. V is TRBV27 and J is TRBJ2-2; D may be TRBD1 (6 bases). This CDR3 has 16 residues. In germline, CDR1 is MNHEY, CDR2 SMNVEV (reference sequence). V lost 3 bases to trimming and J lost 6 bases, with 17 bases between them.